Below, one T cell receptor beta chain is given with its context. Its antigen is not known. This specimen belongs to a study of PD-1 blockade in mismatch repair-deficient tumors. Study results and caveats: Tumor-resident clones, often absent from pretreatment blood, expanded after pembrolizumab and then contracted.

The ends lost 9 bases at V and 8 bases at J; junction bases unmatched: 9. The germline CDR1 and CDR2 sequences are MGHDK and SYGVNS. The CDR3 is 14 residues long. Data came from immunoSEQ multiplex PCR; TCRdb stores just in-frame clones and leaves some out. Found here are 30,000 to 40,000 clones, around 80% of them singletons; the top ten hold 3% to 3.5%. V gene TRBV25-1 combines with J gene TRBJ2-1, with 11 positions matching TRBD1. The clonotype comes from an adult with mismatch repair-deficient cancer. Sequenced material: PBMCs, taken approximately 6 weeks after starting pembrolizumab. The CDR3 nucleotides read TGTGCCAGTACGGGGACAGGGGGATTTTATGAGCAGTTCTTC. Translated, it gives CASTGTGGFYEQFF.